Shown below are 12 T cell receptor beta chains from a single sample sequenced in a study of blood T cell repertoires in COVID-19. Repertoires were generated with immunoSEQ multiplex PCR, while TCRdb's copy carries only in-frame clones and drops some. The table records more than 300,000 clones, around nine tenths of them present only once. Sequencing used PBMCs or T cells enriched from blood (not recorded which). These receptors came from a woman aged 18-29 years who had recovered from COVID-19.

The chain links TRBV19 to TRBJ1-1, with TRBD1 matching over 7 bases. The length of the CDR3 is 11 residues. Per germline, CDR1 LNHDA and CDR2 SQIVND (reference sequence). V was pared by 10 bases and J by 4 bases, with 3 bases of the junction left unmatched. CDR3 in amino acids: CATGQTTEAFF. The CDR3 region has the DNA TGTGCCACGGGACAGACCACTGAAGCTTTCTTT.

The chain couples TRBV21-1 to TRBJ1-3; the D call TRBD1 from the table was never checked on the DNA. TRBV21-1 is a known pseudogene. This CDR3 region has 18 residues. The CDR3 sequence is CASSTWDREPLWNGTIYF. The CDR3 region has the DNA TGTGCCAGCAGCACTTGGGACAGGGAACCGCTCTGGAATGGAACCATATATTTT.

The genes are TRBV5-6 and TRBJ2-7; 7 nucleotides match TRBD1. The germline CDR1 and CDR2 sequences are SGHDT and YYEEEE. After removal of 4 bases from V and 1 base from J, the junction contained 11 bases not matched to a gene. This CDR3 is 16 amino acids long. The CDR3 loop reads CASSRPGQTPSYEQYF. The CDR3 DNA reads as TGTGCCAGCAGCCGGCCGGGACAGACCCCTTCCTACGAGCAGTACTTC.

The CDR3 sequence is CASSRQSQGAGNSPLHF. In nucleotides, the CDR3 is TGTGCCAGCAGCCGTCAGTCTCAGGGGGCGGGTAATTCACCCCTCCACTTT. This sequence joins TRBV4-2 and TRBJ1-6; 8 bases are a match to TRBD1. Germline CDR1 is LGHNA and CDR2 is YNFKEQ. J lost 6 bases, V lost 4 bases, and 11 bases had no gene match. The CDR3 has 17 residues.

The chain is built from TRBV5-1 and TRBJ2-1, with D tentatively TRBD1 (6 bases). The CDR3 is 14 residues long. V dropped 6 bases and J dropped 5 bases, with 15 bases sitting between them. Germline CDR1 reads SGHRS; CDR2 reads YFSETQ. This CDR3 reads CASTPRGRDNEQFF. CDR3 bases: TGCGCCAGCACCCCCAGGGGTCGTGACAATGAGCAGTTCTTC.

The V call is TRBV9, the J call TRBJ2-2; a weak D match, TRBD2 (5 bases). From germline, CDR1 is SGDLS and CDR2 YYNGEE. The V and J ends lost 7 bases and 3 bases respectively, with 16 bases between them. The CDR3 is made up of 15 amino acids. This CDR3 is CASSPFTEDTGELFF. CDR3 sequence (DNA): TGTGCCAGCTCACCCTTTACGGAGGACACCGGGGAGCTGTTTTTT.

The genes are TRBV7-9 and TRBJ1-5, with 8 nucleotides matching TRBD1. The germline V gene has CDR1 SEHNR and CDR2 FQNEAQ (reference sequence). J lost 4 bases, V lost 1 base, and 6 bases had no gene match. The CDR3 runs to 16 residues. The CDR3 region is CASSLDYQGANQPQHF. DNA of the CDR3: TGTGCCAGCAGCTTAGACTACCAGGGGGCAAATCAGCCCCAGCATTTT.

The V gene is TRBV19, the J gene TRBJ1-3; unclear D gene. This CDR3 region has 13 residues. Germline V gene data show CDR1 as LNHDA and CDR2 as SQIVND (reference sequence). Between the trimmed V and J ends, which lost 10 bases and 0 bases, there was a span of 10 bases. In DNA, the CDR3 is TGTGCCACCCCCTCGTACTCTGGAAACACCATATATTTT. Amino acid sequence: CATPSYSGNTIYF.

The J gene is TRBJ1-2, the V gene TRBV6-5, with D maybe TRBD1 (6 bases). CDR3 length: 14 residues. The V gene lost 6 bases and the J gene lost 3 bases, with 14 bases spanning the gap. Germline values: CDR1 MNHEY, CDR2 SVGAGI. CDR3 protein: CASSTGSLDYGYTF. CDR3 nucleotides: TGTGCCAGCAGCACAGGGAGTTTAGACTATGGCTACACCTTC.

The CDR3 nucleotides read TGTGCCAGTAGTAGGGGGGGGCAAGAGACCCAGTACTTC. It is translated as CASSRGGQETQYF. This rearrangement joins TRBV19 to TRBJ2-5, with TRBD2 matching 7 bases. The CDR3 spans 13 residues. The V segment lost 4 bases and the J segment 2 bases; nucleotides outside the gene matches: 1. Germline V gene sequence: CDR1 LNHDA, CDR2 SQIVND (reference sequence).

This clone was found a few times. The rearrangement joins TRBV6-4 to TRBJ2-7; 8 bases line up with TRBD1. With V trimmed by 5 bases and J by 0 bases, 0 bases remained unmatched. CDR1 MRHNA and CDR2 SNTAGT come from the germline V gene. There are 13 residues in the CDR3. In nucleotides, the CDR3 is TGTGCCAGCAGTCAGGGGGCCTCCTACGAGCAGTACTTC. As protein: CASSQGASYEQYF.

The genes are TRBV6-5 and TRBJ1-2; TRBD1 matches 12 bases. J gave up 5 bases and V 6 bases, and 4 bases lay outside the gene matches. This CDR3 has 14 amino acids. CDR1 and CDR2 from the germline V gene are MNHEY and SVGAGI. The CDR3 DNA reads as TGTGCCAGCAGAGGGACAGGGGGCGCGTATGGCTACACCTTC. Translation gives CASRGTGGAYGYTF.